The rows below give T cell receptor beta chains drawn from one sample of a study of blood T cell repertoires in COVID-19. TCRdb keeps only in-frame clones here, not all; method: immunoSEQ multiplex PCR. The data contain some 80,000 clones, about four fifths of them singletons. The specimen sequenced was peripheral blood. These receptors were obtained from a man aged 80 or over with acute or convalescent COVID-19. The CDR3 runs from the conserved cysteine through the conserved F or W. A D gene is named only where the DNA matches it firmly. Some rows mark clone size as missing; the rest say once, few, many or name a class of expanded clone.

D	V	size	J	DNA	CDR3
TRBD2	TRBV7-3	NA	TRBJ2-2	TGTGCCAGCAGCCCCCGGACTAGCGGGGATCACACCGGGGAGCTGTTTTTT	CASSPRTSGDHTGELFF
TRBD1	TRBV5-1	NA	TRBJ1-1	TGCGCCAGCAGCGCAGGGATGGACAGGGGGCGAGACACTGAAGCTTTCTTT	CASSAGMDRGRDTEAFF
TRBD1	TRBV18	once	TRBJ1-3	TGTGCCAGCTCACCGGACAGGGCCGGAGGAAACACCATATATTTT	CASSPDRAGGNTIYF
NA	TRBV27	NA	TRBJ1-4	TGTGCCAGCAGTAACCAGAAGACAGGATCAAATGAAAAACTGTTTTTT	CASSNQKTGSNEKLFF
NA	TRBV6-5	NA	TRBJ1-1	TGTGCCAGCAGCCAGGGGCCCACTGAAGCTTTCTTT	CASSQGPTEAFF
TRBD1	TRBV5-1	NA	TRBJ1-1	TGCGCCAGCAGCACCGGGACAGCTGGGAACACTGAAGCTTTCTTT	CASSTGTAGNTEAFF
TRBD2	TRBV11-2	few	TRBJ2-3	TGTGCCAGCAGCTACGGACTAGCGGGGGCCGGGGATACGCAGTATTTT	CASSYGLAGAGDTQYF
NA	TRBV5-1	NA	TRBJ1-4	TGCGCCAGCAGCTTAGGACAGAGTTCTCTTACTAATGAAAAACTGTTTTTT	CASSLGQSSLTNEKLFF
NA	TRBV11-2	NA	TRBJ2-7	TGTGCCAGCAGACTAGGGGGTTACGAGCAGTACTTC	CASRLGGYEQYF
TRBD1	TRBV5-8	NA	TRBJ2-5	TGTGCCAGCAGCCTCCGACAGGGGCCAGAGACCCAGTACTTC	CASSLRQGPETQYF
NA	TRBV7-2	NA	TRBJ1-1	TGTGCCAGCAGCTTCACGAGGACACACACTGAAGCTTTCTTT	CASSFTRTHTEAFF
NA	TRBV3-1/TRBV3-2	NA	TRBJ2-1	TGTGCCAGCAGCCATCTACTTAGCATCTCCTACAATGAGCAGTTCTTC	CASSHLLSISYNEQFF
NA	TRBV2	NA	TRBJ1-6	TGTGCCAGCAGTGACGAGGGCTCGCATTCACCCCTCCACTTT	CASSDEGSHSPLHF
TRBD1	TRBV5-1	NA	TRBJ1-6	TGCGCCAGCAGCTTAGAACAGGGGAGCGATTCACCCCTCCACTTT	CASSLEQGSDSPLHF
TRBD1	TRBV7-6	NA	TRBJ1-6	TGTGCCAGCAGCGCATTTTCGACAGGGAGGTATTCACCCCTCCACTTT	CASSAFSTGRYSPLHF
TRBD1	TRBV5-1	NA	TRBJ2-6	TGCGCCAGCAGCTCAAACAGGGGAACTGGGGCCAACGTCCTGACTTTC	CASSSNRGTGANVLTF
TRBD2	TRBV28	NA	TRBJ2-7	TGTGCCAGCAGTTTTTCCCTAGCGGGGCTCTCCTACGAGCAGTACTTC	CASSFSLAGLSYEQYF
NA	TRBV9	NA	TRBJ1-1	TGTGCCAGCAGCGAGGGGATGGGGAACACTGAAGCTTTCTTT	CASSEGMGNTEAFF
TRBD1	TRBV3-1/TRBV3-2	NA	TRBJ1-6	TGTGCCAGCAGGCAAACAGGGGTACGTTCACCCCTCCACTTT	CASRQTGVRSPLHF
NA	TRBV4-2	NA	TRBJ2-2	TGTGCCAGCAGCCAAGATCGGGTAGTGAACACCGGGGAGCTGTTTTTT	CASSQDRVVNTGELFF
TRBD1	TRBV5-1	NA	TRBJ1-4	TGCGCCAGCAGCTTGGGGGACAGGGCTGAAAAACTGTTTTTT	CASSLGDRAEKLFF
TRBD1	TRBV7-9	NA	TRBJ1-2	TGTGCCAGCAGCTTAGAAAGGACAGGGGCGCATGGCTACACCTTC	CASSLERTGAHGYTF
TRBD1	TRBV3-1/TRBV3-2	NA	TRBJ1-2	TGTGCCAGCAGCACCCTGACAGGGCAACGGGATGGCTACACCTTC	CASSTLTGQRDGYTF
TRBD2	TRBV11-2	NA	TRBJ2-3	TGTGCCAGCAGCTTAGGAACTAGCGGTAGGACAGATACGCAGTATTTT	CASSLGTSGRTDTQYF
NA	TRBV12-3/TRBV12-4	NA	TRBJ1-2	TGTGCCAGCACCCTTGACAGTCGCTATGGCTACACCTTC	CASTLDSRYGYTF
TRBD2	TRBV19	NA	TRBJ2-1	TGTGCCAGTAGTATAGTGGGGCTAGCGGGCGAACACAATTACAATGAGCAGTTCTTC	CASSIVGLAGEHNYNEQFF
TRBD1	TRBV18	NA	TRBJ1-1	TGTGCCAGCTCATTCGGACAGGGGAACACTGAAGCTTTCTTT	CASSFGQGNTEAFF
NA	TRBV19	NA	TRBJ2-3	TGTGCCAGTAGTATGGGGGGGCGGGGTGGCGATACGCAGTATTTT	CASSMGGRGGDTQYF
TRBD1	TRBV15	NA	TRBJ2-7	TGTGCCACCAGCCGAGGGCCGGACAGGGGACAGTACGAGCAGTACTTC	CATSRGPDRGQYEQYF